This T cell receptor (beta chain) was recovered during a study of Graves' ophthalmopathy and Graves' hyperthyroidism. The wider study: Hyperthyroidism counted as stable given no ophthalmopathy within 18 months of follow-up.

RNA transcripts provided the template for amplifying TCR beta CDR3 regions. The first-round RT-PCR employed HTBI primers together with the Qiagen OneStep RT-PCR kit. A multiplex PCR was then performed as the second round. TCRdb ran MiXCR on the multiplex PCR reads and lists one entry per CDR3 protein. The table lists 580,000 or so distinct CDR3 sequences, roughly 39% of them singletons. Between the trimmed V and J ends, which lost 3 bases and 2 bases, there was a span of 14 bases. The CDR3 is 15 residues long. Looked up from germline, CDR1 is ENHRY and CDR2 is SYGVKD. Overall study findings and caveats: The blood repertoire also included most expanded thyroid clonotypes above 0.001 frequency. The 13-signature model separated ophthalmopathy from stable hyperthyroidism at 85% to 90% sensitivity and nearly 83% specificity.

Included hyperthyroidism patients were aged 18 to 65 and newly diagnosed (under 2 months' duration). Notes on this clonotype: What it recognizes is unknown.

The chain couples TRBV10-3 to TRBJ2-7; D might be TRBD1 (6 bases). Sequencing input: peripheral blood or thyroid tissue (not recorded which). This TCR came from an adult man with Graves' hyperthyroidism. CDR3 protein: CAISDTGTQTYEQYF. In nucleotides, the CDR3 is TGTGCCATCAGTGACACCGGGACACAGACCTACGAGCAGTACTTC.